This T cell receptor (delta chain) derives from a study of human gamma delta and Vdelta1 T cells. The CDR3 has 19 amino acids. Germline V CDR1 and CDR2: TSWWSYY, QGS. Study outcomes and limitations: Polyclonal Delta One T cells reportedly showed broad cytotoxic targeting of acute myeloid leukemia.

TCRdb re-identified clones in the PCR reads via CATT. The profile shows some 13,000 delta-chain clones, roughly 50% of them singletons. With regard to this clone: Its specificity is not known. At one boundary the junction diverges from the germline segment, which might be a read error.

The sequence derives from a human donor in good health. The sample was Vdelta1 gamma-delta T cells from blood grown in culture (DOT cells). The V gene is TRDV1, the J gene TRDJ1; 10 nucleotides line up with TRDD3. The CDR3 coding sequence is TGTGCTCTTGGGGAACTTCTCACTGGGGGATCCCAGTACACCGATAAACGCATCTTT. Its translation is CALGELLTGGSQYTDKRIF.